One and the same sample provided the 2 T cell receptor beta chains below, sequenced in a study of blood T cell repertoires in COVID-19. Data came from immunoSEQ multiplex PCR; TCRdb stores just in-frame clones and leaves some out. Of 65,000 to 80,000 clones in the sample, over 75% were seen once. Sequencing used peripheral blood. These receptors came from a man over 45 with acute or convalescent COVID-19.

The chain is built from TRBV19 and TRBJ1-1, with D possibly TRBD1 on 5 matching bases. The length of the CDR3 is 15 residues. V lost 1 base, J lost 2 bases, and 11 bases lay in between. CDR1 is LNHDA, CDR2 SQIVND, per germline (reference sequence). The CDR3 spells CASSIGADRNTEAFF. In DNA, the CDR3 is TGTGCCAGTAGTATAGGGGCTGACAGAAACACTGAAGCTTTCTTT.

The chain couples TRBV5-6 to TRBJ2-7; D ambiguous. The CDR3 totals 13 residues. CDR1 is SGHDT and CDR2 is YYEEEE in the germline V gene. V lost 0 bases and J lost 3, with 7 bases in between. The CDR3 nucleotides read TGTGCCAGCAGCTTGGAACAGTTCTACGAGCAGTACTTC. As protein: CASSLEQFYEQYF.